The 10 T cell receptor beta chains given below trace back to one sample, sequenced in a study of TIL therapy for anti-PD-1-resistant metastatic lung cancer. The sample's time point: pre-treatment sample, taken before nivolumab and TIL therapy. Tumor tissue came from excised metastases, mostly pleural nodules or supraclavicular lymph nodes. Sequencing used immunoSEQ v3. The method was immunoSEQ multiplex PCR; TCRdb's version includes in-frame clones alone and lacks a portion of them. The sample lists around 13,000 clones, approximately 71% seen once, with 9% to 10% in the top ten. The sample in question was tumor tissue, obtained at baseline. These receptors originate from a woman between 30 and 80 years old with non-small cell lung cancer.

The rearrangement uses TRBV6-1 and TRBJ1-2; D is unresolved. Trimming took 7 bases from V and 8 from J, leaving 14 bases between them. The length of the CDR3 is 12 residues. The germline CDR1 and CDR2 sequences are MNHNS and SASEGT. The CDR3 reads CASIGLSRGYTF. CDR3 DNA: TGTGCCAGCATCGGACTGTCGAGGGGCTACACCTTC.

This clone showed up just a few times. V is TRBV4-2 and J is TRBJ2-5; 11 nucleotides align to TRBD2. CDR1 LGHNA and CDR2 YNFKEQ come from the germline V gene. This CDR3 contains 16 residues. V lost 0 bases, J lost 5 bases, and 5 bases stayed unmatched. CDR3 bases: TGTGCCAGCAGCCAAGAAACTAGCGGGAGCAGGGAGACCCAGTACTTC. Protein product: CASSQETSGSRETQYF.

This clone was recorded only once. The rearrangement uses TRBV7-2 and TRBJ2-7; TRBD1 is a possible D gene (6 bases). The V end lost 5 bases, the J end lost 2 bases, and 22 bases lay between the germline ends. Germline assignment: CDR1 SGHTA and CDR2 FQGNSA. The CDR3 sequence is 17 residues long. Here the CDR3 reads CASSVHLDRRPPYEQYF. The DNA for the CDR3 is TGTGCCAGCAGCGTACATCTAGACAGGCGACCTCCCTACGAGCAGTACTTC.

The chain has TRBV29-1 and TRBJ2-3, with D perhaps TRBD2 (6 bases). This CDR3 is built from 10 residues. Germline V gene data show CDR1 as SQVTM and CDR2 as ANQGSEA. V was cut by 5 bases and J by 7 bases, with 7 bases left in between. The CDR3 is CSVRTNTQYF. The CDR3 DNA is TGCAGCGTTAGGACTAATACGCAGTATTTT.

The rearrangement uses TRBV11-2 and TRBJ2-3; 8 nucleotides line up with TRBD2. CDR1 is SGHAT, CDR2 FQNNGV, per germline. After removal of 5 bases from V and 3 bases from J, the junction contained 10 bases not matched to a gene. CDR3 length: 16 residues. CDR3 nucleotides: TGTGCCAGCAGCCCGACGGGGACTAGAGGGACAGATACGCAGTATTTT. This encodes CASSPTGTRGTDTQYF.

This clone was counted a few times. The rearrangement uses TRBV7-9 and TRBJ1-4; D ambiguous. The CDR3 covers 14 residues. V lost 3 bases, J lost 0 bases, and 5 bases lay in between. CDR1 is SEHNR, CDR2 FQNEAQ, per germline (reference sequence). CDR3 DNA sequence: TGTGCCAGCAGCTTGGGTGCAACTAATGAAAAACTGTTTTTT. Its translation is CASSLGATNEKLFF.

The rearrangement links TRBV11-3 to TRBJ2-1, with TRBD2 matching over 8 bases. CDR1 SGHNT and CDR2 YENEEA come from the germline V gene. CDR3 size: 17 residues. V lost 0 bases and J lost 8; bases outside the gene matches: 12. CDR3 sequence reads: CASSLEPPSGGSHEQFF. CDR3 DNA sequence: TGTGCCAGCAGCTTAGAGCCTCCGAGCGGGGGCTCCCATGAGCAGTTCTTC.

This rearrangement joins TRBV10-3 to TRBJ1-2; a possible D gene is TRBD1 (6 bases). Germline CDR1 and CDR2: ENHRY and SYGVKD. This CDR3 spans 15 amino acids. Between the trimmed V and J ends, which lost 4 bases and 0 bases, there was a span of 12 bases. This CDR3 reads CAISVGQTPNYGYTF. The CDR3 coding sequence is TGTGCCATCAGTGTAGGACAGACTCCTAACTATGGCTACACCTTC.

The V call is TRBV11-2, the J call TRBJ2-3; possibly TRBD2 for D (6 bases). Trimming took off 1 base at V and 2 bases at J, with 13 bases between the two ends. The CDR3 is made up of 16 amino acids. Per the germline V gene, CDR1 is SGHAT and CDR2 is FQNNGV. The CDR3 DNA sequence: TGTGCCAGCAGCTTAGGGGCAGGGACTTACACAGATACGCAGTATTTT. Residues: CASSLGAGTYTDTQYF. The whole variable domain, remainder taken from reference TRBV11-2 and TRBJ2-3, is EAGVAQSPRYKIIEKRQSVAFWCNPISGHATLYWYQQILGQGPKLLIQFQNNGVVDDSQLPKDRFSAERLKGVDSTLKIQPAKLEDSAVYLCASSLGAGTYTDTQYFGPGTRLTVL.

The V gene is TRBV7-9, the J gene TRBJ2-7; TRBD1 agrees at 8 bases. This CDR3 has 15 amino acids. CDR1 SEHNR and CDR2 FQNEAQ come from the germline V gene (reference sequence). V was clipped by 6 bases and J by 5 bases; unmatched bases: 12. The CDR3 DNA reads TGTGCCAGCAGTATAGAGGCAGGGGGCTACGACGAGCAGTACTTC. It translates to CASSIEAGGYDEQYF.